This TCR beta chain was identified in a study of early T cells in non-severe SARS-CoV-2 infection. Across the study: The sequenced material was bulk RNA from unsorted whole blood, and its chains were unpaired. General study points: Lookups in VDJdb leaned toward anti-spike CD8 responses and missed private and CD4 specificities.

Trimming cost V 3 bases and J 0 bases, with 9 bases left between them. This CDR3 has 15 amino acids. CDR1 and CDR2 (germline): SGHTA, FQGNSA. This clonotype was detected many times. Its target is unknown. The TCR library protocol was used to attach unique molecular identifiers. These identifiers were attached to individual cDNA molecules. TCRdb re-analysed the 5' RACE reads in MiXCR, keeping a single row per CDR3 protein. This sample has fewer than 45,000 distinct CDR3 sequences, with 4.5% to 7.5% found just once. The chain carries TRBV7-2 and TRBJ1-5; D gene ambiguous. The sequenced sample consisted of whole blood. The clonotype comes from an adult who was a healthcare worker with PCR-confirmed SARS-CoV-2 infection or an uninfected control (not recorded which). The CDR3, as DNA: TGTGCCAGCAGCTTGGAGTGGTATAGCAATCAGCCCCAGCATTTT. It translates to CASSLEWYSNQPQHF.